The 21 T cell receptor beta chains given below trace back to one sample, sequenced in a study of cytomegalovirus exposure and HLA in healthy donors. This PCR relied on a set of 60 Vbeta primers and 13 Jbeta primers. TCRdb's table, derived via immunoSEQ multiplex PCR, lists solely in-frame clones and lacks some. The table shows some 100,000 clones, with 76% occurring only once. Sequenced input: PBMCs. Receptors were obtained from a man in his forties in good health and CMV-seronegative.

The gene calls are TRBV10-3 and TRBJ1-1; possible D gene TRBD1, 6 bases. V lost 4 bases and J 1 base, leaving 10 bases between the germline ends. CDR1 and CDR2 from the germline V gene are ENHRY and SYGVKD. The CDR3 is 14 amino acids. The CDR3 bases are TGTGCCATCAGTGTGGGACAAGGGAACACTGAAGCTTTCTTT. It is translated as CAISVGQGNTEAFF.

The count of this clone is one. The chain employs TRBV9 and TRBJ2-1; possibly TRBD1 for D (6 bases). The CDR3 totals 15 residues. Germline V lookup: CDR1 SGDLS, CDR2 YYNGEE. V gave up 0 bases and J gave up 4 bases, with 11 bases separating them. CDR3 nucleotides: TGTGCCAGCAGCGTAGAGTTACAGGGTTACAATGAGCAGTTCTTC. Its protein is CASSVELQGYNEQFF.

The chain combines TRBV25-1 with TRBJ1-3; D is uncertain. With 7 bases removed from V and 8 bases from J, the gap between germline ends came to 18 bases. This CDR3 is 14 amino acids long. Looked up from germline, CDR1 is MGHDK and CDR2 is SYGVNS. As DNA, the CDR3 is TGTGCCAGCATAGCCTCAAGTCAGCCAGACACCATATATTTT. This translates into CASIASSQPDTIYF.

With regard to this clone: One end of the junction is discordant with germline, which a read error may explain. This rearrangement joins TRBV7-9 to TRBJ2-1, with TRBD2 matching 9 bases. The germline gives CDR1 SEHNR, CDR2 FQNEAQ (reference sequence). The CDR3 is 14 amino acids. The CDR3 bases are TGTTCCAGTGACTTTGGACTAGCGATCAATGAGCAGTTCTTC. Amino acid sequence: CSSDFGLAINEQFF.

The chain is built from TRBV4-1 and TRBJ2-6, with 8 bases aligning to TRBD1. The germline gives CDR1 MGHRA, CDR2 YSYEKL. With 4 bases clipped from V and 0 bases from J, the junction kept 8 bases outside the gene matches. This CDR3 has 18 amino acids. CDR3 in amino acids: CASSPPDRVLSGANVLTF. CDR3 nucleotides: TGCGCCAGCAGCCCTCCGGACAGGGTTCTCTCTGGGGCCAACGTCCTGACTTTC.

The chain employs TRBV10-3 and TRBJ1-2, with 7 bases aligning to TRBD1. The CDR3 is 14 residues long. After removal of 5 bases from V and 4 bases from J, the junction contained 7 bases not matched to a gene. Germline values: CDR1 ENHRY, CDR2 SYGVKD. The CDR3 here is CAISSTGTVYGYTF. As DNA, the CDR3 is TGTGCCATCAGTAGCACCGGGACAGTCTATGGCTACACCTTC.

A word on this clone: The junction does not match germline at one end; this may be a read error. The V gene is TRBV7-9, the J gene TRBJ1-2, with 7 bases lining up with TRBD1. Germline V gene data show CDR1 as SEHNR and CDR2 as FQNEAQ (reference sequence). The CDR3 is 15 amino acids. CDR3 coding DNA: TGTGCCAGCAGCCTAGCCGGGACAGAAAACTATGGCTACACCTTC. Residues: CASSLAGTENYGYTF.

This rearrangement joins TRBV10-3 to TRBJ2-1; 9 nucleotides match TRBD2. V was pared by 4 bases and J by 10 bases, with 14 bases of the junction left unmatched. The CDR3 has 16 residues. Germline V CDR1 and CDR2: ENHRY, SYGVKD. CDR3 loop: CAISVLSGGFLGEQFF. In nucleotides, the CDR3 is TGTGCCATCAGTGTCCTCAGCGGGGGGTTTTTGGGGGAGCAGTTCTTC.

The chain has TRBV23-1 and TRBJ2-3; maybe TRBD2 (5 bases). TRBV23-1 is an ORF; its function is uncertain. This CDR3 spans 15 amino acids. The ends were cut back, 0 bases at V and 5 bases at J, with 12 bases in the middle. CDR3 amino acids: CASSQSPGMEDTQYF. As DNA, the CDR3 is TGCGCCAGCAGTCAATCACCGGGGATGGAAGATACGCAGTATTTT.

This sequence joins TRBV5-4 and TRBJ2-7; D is uncertain. Trimming took off 0 bases at V and 6 bases at J, with 13 bases between the two ends. There are 14 residues in the CDR3. Germline V gene data show CDR1 as SGHNT and CDR2 as YYREEE (reference sequence). The CDR3 nucleotides read TGTGCCAGCAGCTTGGAAGTAGGCGGTGGCGAGCAGTACTTC. Translating gives CASSLEVGGGEQYF. The full variable domain, in which reference TRBV5-4 and TRBJ2-7 provide the parts outside the CDR3, is ETGVTQSPTHLIKTRGQQVTLRCSSQSGHNTVSWYQQALGQGPQFIFQYYREEENGRGNFPPRFSGLQFPNYSSELNVNALELDDSALYLCASSLEVGGGEQYFGPGTRLTVT.

Of note for this clone: This sample includes further DNA sequences coding for the same CDR3. J is TRBJ1-1 and V is TRBV18; D is perhaps TRBD1 (6 bases). V lost 3 bases and J 2 bases, leaving 10 bases between the germline ends. Germline V CDR1 and CDR2: KGHSH, LQKENI. The CDR3 covers 14 residues. The chain's CDR3 is CASSPGQTNTEAFF. The CDR3 coding sequence is TGTGCCAGCTCACCCGGACAGACTAACACTGAAGCTTTCTTT.

The chain uses TRBV6-1 and TRBJ2-3; tentatively, D is TRBD1 (6 bases). Looked up from germline, CDR1 is MNHNS and CDR2 is SASEGT. Trimming pared 7 bases from V and 5 bases from J, leaving 19 bases between. The CDR3 runs 15 residues. This chain's CDR3 is CASNPLQGLKDTQYF. CDR3 coding DNA: TGTGCCAGCAACCCCCTTCAGGGGTTGAAAGATACGCAGTATTTT.

The chain uses TRBV28 and TRBJ1-2; 9 bases are shared with TRBD1. The germline V gene encodes CDR1 MDHEN and CDR2 SYDVKM. The CDR3 totals 12 residues. V lost 10 bases and J lost 4; bases outside the gene matches: 4. The CDR3 reads CATAGQGYGYTF. As DNA, the CDR3 is TGTGCCACTGCGGGACAGGGCTATGGCTACACCTTC.

This clone has more than one count but fewer than ten. The chain joins TRBV27 to TRBJ1-5; D possibly corresponds to TRBD1 (6 bases). Trimming took off 0 bases at V and 6 bases at J, with 21 bases between the two ends. Looked up from germline, CDR1 is MNHEY and CDR2 is SMNVEV (reference sequence). The CDR3 runs 18 residues. CDR3 DNA sequence: TGTGCCAGCAGTTTATCCGCAGGGGCAGGGGCCCCGGGTCAGCCCCAGCATTTT. Encoded protein: CASSLSAGAGAPGQPQHF.

The chain joins TRBV19 to TRBJ1-1; 8 bases fit TRBD1. This CDR3 spans 14 amino acids. Germline CDR1 is LNHDA and CDR2 is SQIVND (reference sequence). Trimming at V came to 6 bases and at J to 3 bases, leaving 6 bases not matched to a gene. The DNA for the CDR3 is TGTGCCAGTAGGCCCCAGGACAGGGACACTGAAGCTTTCTTT. Protein sequence: CASRPQDRDTEAFF. The full variable domain, with the rest looked up from reference TRBV19 and TRBJ1-1, is DGGITQSPKYLFRKEGQNVTLSCEQNLNHDAMYWYRQDPGQGLRLIYYSQIVNDFQKGDIAEGYSVSREKKESFPLTVTSAQKNPTAFYLCASRPQDRDTEAFFGQGTRLTVV.

The chain has TRBV29-1 and TRBJ2-4, with D uncertain. Germline V CDR1 and CDR2: SQVTM, ANQGSEA. Trimming pared 5 bases from V and 3 bases from J, leaving 11 bases between. The CDR3 consists of 13 residues. The CDR3 loop is CSVPGVVKNIQYF. In nucleotides, the CDR3 is TGCAGCGTTCCCGGAGTGGTCAAAAACATTCAGTACTTC.

This chain links TRBV5-1 with TRBJ2-7; 10 nucleotides align to TRBD1. The CDR3 consists of 15 residues. CDR1 and CDR2 (germline): SGHRS, YFSETQ. Trimming removed 4 bases from V and 4 bases from J; junction bases left unmatched: 8. The CDR3 reads CASSTGTGVPYEQYV. The CDR3 DNA reads TGCGCCAGCAGCACCGGGACAGGGGTTCCATACGAGCAGTACGTC.

V gene TRBV7-6 combines with J gene TRBJ2-1; the match to TRBD2 covers 14 bases. With V trimmed by 5 bases and J by 9 bases, 9 bases remained unmatched. This CDR3 contains 16 residues. Germline loops: CDR1 SGHVS, CDR2 FNYEAQ. The CDR3 DNA reads TGTGCCAGCAGCAAAATGGGGACTAGCGGGGGTCGTGAGCAGTTCTTC. It is translated as CASSKMGTSGGREQFF. Full variable domain (rest looked up from reference TRBV7-6 and TRBJ2-1): GAGVSQSPRYKVTKRGQDVALRCDPISGHVSLYWYRQALGQGPEFLTYFNYEAQQDKSGLPNDRFSAERPEGSISTLTIQRTEQRDSAMYRCASSKMGTSGGREQFFGPGTRLTVL.

DNA for the CDR3: TGCGCCAGCAGCTTGGGGGACAGGGGGCGCAATGAGCAGTTCTTC. This encodes CASSLGDRGRNEQFF. The V call is TRBV5-1, the J call TRBJ2-1; 12 nucleotides agree with TRBD1. There are 15 residues in the CDR3. V gave up 0 bases and J gave up 6 bases; unmatched junction bases: 1. The germline gives CDR1 SGHRS, CDR2 YFSETQ.

V usage is TRBV10-3 and J usage is TRBJ1-2, with unresolved D. The CDR3 is 12 amino acids. Germline CDR1 and CDR2: ENHRY and SYGVKD. With 0 bases removed from V and 8 bases from J, the gap between germline ends came to 7 bases. The CDR3 sequence: CAISESGEGYTF. Written as DNA, the CDR3 is TGTGCCATCAGTGAGTCTGGAGAAGGCTACACCTTC.

This CDR3 is CASSLRLGQGRPEAFF. The CDR3 nucleotides are TGTGCCAGCAGCTTACGCCTGGGACAGGGTCGTCCTGAAGCTTTCTTT. This chain links TRBV5-6 with TRBJ1-1, with 9 positions matching TRBD1. Losses at the gene ends were 2 bases for V and 6 bases for J; bases not matched to a gene: 11. Looked up from germline, CDR1 is SGHDT and CDR2 is YYEEEE. The length of the CDR3 is 16 residues.